This T cell receptor beta chain was sequenced in a study of blood T cell repertoires in COVID-19. Whole-study context: T cells, B-cell-depleted T cells, or PBMCs provided the cDNA or gDNA that served as material.

Original methodology: Amplifying reference gene primers gave estimates of nucleated cell counts. Assay: immunoSEQ multiplex PCR; the TCRdb copy retains only in-frame clones and omits some. The V and J calls and clone size are taken from that table; D and trimming were inferred from the DNA. This sample has roughly 100,000 clones; about 80% occur once, and the top ten carry approximately 3.4%. The CDR3 runs 14 residues. V was cut by 1 base and J by 4 bases, with 11 bases left in between. Germline V gives CDR1 SGHTS, CDR2 YDEGEE. The genes are TRBV5-8 and TRBJ1-2, with D hard to call. Specimen: peripheral blood. The TCR sequence derives from a woman at least 80 years old with active or convalescent COVID-19. The CDR3 DNA follows: TGTGCCAGCAGCTTGACCGGTTCGATCTATGGCTACACCTTC. Its translation is CASSLTGSIYGYTF.